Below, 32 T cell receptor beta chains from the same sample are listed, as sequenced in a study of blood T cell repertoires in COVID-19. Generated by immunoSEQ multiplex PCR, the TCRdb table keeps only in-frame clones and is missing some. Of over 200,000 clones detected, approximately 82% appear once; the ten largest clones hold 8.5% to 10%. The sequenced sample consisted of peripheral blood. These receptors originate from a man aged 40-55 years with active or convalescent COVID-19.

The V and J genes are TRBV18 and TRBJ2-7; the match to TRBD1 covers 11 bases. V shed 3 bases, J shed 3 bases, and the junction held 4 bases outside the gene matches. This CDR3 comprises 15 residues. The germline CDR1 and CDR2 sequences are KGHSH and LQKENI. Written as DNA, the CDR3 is TGTGCCAGCTCACCGGGGACAGGGGGAAACTACGAGCAGTACTTC. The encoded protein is CASSPGTGGNYEQYF.

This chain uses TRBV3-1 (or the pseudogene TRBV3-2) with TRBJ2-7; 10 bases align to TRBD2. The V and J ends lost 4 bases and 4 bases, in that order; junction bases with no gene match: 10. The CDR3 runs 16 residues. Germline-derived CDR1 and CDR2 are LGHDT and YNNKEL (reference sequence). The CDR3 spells CASSPDSAGGRYEQYF. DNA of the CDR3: TGTGCCAGCAGCCCCGACTCAGCGGGAGGGAGGTACGAGCAGTACTTC.

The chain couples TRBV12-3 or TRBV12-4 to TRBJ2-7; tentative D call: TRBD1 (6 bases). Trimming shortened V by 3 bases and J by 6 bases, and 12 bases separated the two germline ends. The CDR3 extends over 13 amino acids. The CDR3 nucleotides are TGTGCCAGCAGTTTCCAGGGGTCTAGCGAGCAGTACTTC. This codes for CASSFQGSSEQYF.

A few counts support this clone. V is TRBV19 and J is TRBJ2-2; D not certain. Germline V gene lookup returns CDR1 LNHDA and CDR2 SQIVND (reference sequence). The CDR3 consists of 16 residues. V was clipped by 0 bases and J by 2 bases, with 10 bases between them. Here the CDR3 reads CASSIDRRGNTGELFF. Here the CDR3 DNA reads TGTGCCAGTAGTATAGATCGCAGAGGCAACACCGGGGAGCTGTTTTTT.

In nucleotides, the CDR3 is TGTGCCAGCAGCTTAAAGGTCGTAGGATGGGACAGGAACTACGAGCAGTACTTC. Encoded protein: CASSLKVVGWDRNYEQYF. The chain joins TRBV11-3 to TRBJ2-7, with 8 bases that match TRBD1. After removal of 2 bases from V and 3 bases from J, the junction contained 15 bases not matched to a gene. The length of the CDR3 is 18 residues. CDR1 SGHNT and CDR2 YENEEA come from the germline V gene.

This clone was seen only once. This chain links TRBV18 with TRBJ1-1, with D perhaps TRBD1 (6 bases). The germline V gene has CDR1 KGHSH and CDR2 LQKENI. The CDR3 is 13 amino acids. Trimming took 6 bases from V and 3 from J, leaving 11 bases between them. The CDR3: CASSFNRDTEAFF. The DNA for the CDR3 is TGTGCCAGCTCTTTTAACAGGGACACTGAAGCTTTCTTT.

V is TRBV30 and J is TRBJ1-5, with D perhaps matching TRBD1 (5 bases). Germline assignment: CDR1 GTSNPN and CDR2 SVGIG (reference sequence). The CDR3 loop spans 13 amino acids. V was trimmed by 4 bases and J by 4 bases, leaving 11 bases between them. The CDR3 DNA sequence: TGTGCCTGGACGACAGCGGGTAATCAGCCCCAGCATTTT. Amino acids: CAWTTAGNQPQHF.

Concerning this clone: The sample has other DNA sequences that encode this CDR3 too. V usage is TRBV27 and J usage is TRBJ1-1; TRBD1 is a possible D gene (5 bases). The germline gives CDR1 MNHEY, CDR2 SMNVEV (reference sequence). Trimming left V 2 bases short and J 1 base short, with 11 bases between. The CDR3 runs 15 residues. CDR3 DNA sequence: TGTGCCAGCAGTTTAGGGGGGATGGGGAACACTGAAGCTTTCTTT. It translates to CASSLGGMGNTEAFF.

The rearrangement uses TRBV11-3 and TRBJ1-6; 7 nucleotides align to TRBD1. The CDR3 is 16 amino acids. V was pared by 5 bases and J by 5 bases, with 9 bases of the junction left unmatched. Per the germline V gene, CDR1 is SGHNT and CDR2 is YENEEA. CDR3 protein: CASSLKPGQHNSPLHF. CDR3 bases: TGTGCCAGCAGCCTTAAACCGGGACAGCATAATTCACCCCTCCACTTT.

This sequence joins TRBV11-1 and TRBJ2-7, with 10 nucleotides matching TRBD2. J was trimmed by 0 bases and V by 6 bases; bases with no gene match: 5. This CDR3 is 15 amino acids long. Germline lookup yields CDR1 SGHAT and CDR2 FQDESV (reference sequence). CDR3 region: CASSFSGGSSYEQYF. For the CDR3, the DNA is TGTGCCAGCAGTTTTAGCGGGGGGAGCTCCTACGAGCAGTACTTC.

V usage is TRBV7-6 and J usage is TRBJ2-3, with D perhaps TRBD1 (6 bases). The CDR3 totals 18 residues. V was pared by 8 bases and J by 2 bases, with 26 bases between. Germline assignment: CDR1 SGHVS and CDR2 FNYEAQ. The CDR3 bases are TGTGCCAGCCCAGGACAGTGGCGGCCCTGGGGTGTCACAGATACGCAGTATTTT. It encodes CASPGQWRPWGVTDTQYF.

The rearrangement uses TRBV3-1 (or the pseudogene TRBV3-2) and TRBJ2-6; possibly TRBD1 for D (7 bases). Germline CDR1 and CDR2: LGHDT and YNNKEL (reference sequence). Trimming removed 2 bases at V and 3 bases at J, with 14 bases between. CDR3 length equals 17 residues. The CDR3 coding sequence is TGTGCCAGCAGCCAAAGATACAGGGGAGGTGGGGCCAACGTCCTGACTTTC. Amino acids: CASSQRYRGGGANVLTF.

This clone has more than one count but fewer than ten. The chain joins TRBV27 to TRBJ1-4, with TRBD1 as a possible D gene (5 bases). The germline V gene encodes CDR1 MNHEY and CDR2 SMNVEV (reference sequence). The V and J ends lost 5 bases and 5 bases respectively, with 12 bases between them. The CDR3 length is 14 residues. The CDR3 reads CASSARTGNEKLFF. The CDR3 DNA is TGTGCCAGCAGTGCCCGAACAGGAAATGAAAAACTGTTTTTT.

The CDR3 protein is CASSQADRVFNEQFF. CDR3 nucleotides: TGTGCCAGCAGCCAAGCGGACAGGGTTTTCAATGAGCAGTTCTTC. This rearrangement joins TRBV3-1 (or the pseudogene TRBV3-2) to TRBJ2-1, with 8 bases fitting TRBD1. CDR1 is LGHDT, CDR2 YNNKEL, per germline (reference sequence). V shed 1 base, J shed 6 bases, and the junction held 5 bases outside the gene matches. CDR3 length: 15 amino acids.

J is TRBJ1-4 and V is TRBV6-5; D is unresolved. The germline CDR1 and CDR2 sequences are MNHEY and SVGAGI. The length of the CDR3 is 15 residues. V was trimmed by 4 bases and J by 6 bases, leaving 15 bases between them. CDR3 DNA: TGTGCCAGCAGTTCACCTCGGGATCAGGATGAAAAACTGTTTTTT. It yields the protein CASSSPRDQDEKLFF.

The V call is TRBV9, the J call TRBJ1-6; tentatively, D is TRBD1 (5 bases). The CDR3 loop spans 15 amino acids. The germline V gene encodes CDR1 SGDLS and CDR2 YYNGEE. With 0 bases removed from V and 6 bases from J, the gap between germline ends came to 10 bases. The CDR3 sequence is CASSVAGAANSPLHF. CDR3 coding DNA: TGTGCCAGCAGCGTAGCTGGGGCCGCTAATTCACCCCTCCACTTT.

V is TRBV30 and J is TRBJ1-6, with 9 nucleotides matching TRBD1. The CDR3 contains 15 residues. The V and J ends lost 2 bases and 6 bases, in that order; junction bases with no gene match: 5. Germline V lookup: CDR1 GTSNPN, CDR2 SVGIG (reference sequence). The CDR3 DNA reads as TGTGCCTGGAGTCCAGGACAGGGGTTTAATTCACCCCTCCACTTT. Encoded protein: CAWSPGQGFNSPLHF.

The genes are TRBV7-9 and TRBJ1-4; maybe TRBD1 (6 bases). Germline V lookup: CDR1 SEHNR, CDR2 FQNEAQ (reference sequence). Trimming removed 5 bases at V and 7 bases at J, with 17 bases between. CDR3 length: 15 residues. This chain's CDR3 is CASSQHREQGEKLFF. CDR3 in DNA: TGTGCCAGCAGCCAGCACAGGGAACAAGGTGAAAAACTGTTTTTT.

This chain's CDR3 is CASSEEVGSNEQFF. CDR3 in DNA: TGTGCCAGCAGTGAGGAGGTAGGATCCAATGAGCAGTTCTTC. This chain links TRBV2 with TRBJ2-1; maybe TRBD2 (5 bases). Germline V gene lookup returns CDR1 SNHLY and CDR2 FYNNEI. V gave up 3 bases and J gave up 6 bases, with 12 bases separating them. The CDR3 has 14 residues.

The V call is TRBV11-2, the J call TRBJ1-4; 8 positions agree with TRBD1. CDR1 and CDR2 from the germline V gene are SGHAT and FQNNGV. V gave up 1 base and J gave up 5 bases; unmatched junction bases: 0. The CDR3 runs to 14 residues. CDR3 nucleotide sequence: TGTGCCAGCAGCTTAGGGACAGGGAATGAAAAACTGTTTTTT. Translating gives CASSLGTGNEKLFF. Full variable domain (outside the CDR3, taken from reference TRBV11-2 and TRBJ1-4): EAGVAQSPRYKIIEKRQSVAFWCNPISGHATLYWYQQILGQGPKLLIQFQNNGVVDDSQLPKDRFSAERLKGVDSTLKIQPAKLEDSAVYLCASSLGTGNEKLFFGSGTQLSVL.

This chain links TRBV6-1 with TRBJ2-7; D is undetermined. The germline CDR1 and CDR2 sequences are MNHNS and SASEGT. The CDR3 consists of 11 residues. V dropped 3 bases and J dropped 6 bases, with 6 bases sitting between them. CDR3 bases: TGTGCCAGCAGTGAGTGGGCCGAGCAGTACTTC. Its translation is CASSEWAEQYF.

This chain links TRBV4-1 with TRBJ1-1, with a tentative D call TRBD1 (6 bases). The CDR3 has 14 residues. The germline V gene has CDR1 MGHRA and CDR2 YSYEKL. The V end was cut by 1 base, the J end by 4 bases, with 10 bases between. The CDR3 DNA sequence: TGCGCCAGCAGCCAAGCGGGGGGGCTCACTGAAGCTTTCTTT. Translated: CASSQAGGLTEAFF.

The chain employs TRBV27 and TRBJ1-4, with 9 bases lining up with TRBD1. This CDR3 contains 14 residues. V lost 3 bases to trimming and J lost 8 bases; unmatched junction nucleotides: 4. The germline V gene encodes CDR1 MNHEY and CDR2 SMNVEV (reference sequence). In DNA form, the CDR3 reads TGTGCCAGCAGTTTCGGGGGACAGGGAGAAAAACTGTTTTTT. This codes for CASSFGGQGEKLFF.

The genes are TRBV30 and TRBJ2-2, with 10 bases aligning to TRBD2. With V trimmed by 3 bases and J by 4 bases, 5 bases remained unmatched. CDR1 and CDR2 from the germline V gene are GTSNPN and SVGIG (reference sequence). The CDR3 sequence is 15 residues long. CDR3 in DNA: TGTGCCTGGAGAGACGGACTAGCGGTCACCGGGGAGCTGTTTTTT. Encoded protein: CAWRDGLAVTGELFF.

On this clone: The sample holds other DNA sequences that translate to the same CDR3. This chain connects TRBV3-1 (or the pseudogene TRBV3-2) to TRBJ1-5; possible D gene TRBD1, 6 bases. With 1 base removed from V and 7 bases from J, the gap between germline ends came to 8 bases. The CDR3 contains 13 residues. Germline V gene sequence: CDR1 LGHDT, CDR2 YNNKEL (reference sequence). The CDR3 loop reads CASSQGGGQPQHF. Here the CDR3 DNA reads TGTGCCAGCAGCCAAGGGGGGGGCCAGCCCCAGCATTTT.

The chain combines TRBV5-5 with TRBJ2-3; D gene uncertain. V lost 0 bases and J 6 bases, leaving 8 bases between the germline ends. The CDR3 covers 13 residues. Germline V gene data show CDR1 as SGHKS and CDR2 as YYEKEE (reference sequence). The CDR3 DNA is TGTGCCAGCAGCTTGGGTTCCGAGGATACGCAGTATTTT. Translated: CASSLGSEDTQYF.

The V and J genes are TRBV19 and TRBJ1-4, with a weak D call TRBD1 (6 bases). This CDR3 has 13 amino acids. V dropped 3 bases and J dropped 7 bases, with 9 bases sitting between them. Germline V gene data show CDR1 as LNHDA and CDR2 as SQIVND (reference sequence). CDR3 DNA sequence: TGTGCCAGTAGTATGGACAGCTCTGAAAAACTGTTTTTT. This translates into CASSMDSSEKLFF.

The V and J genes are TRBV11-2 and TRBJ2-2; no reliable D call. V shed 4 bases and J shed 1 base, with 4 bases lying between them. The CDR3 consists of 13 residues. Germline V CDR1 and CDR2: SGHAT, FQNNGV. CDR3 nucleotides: TGTGCCAGCAGCTCAGGGAACACCGGGGAGCTGTTTTTT. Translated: CASSSGNTGELFF.

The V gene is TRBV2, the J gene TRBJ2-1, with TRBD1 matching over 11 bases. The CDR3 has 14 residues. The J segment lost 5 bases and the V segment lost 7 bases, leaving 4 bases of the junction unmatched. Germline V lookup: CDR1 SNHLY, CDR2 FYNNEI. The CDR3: CASIKDRGHNEQFF. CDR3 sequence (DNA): TGTGCCAGCATTAAGGACAGGGGGCACAATGAGCAGTTCTTC.

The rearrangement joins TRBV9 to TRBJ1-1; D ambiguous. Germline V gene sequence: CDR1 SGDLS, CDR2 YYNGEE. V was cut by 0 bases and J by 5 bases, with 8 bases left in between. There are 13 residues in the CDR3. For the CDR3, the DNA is TGTGCCAGCAGCGTAGAAGCGGGGACTGAAGCTTTCTTT. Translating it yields CASSVEAGTEAFF.

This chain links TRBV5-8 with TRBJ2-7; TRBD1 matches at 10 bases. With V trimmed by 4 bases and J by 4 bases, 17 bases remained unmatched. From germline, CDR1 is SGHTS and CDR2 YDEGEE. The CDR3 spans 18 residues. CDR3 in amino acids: CASSPLTGTGASEYEQYF. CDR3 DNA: TGTGCCAGCAGCCCATTAACCGGGACAGGGGCTTCAGAGTACGAGCAGTACTTC.

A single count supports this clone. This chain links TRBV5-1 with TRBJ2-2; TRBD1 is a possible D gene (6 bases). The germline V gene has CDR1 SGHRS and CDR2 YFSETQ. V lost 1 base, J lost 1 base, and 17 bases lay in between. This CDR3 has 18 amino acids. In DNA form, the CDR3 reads TGCGCCAGCAGCTTGCGCGACACAGGGATGGGGAACACCGGGGAGCTGTTTTTT. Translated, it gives CASSLRDTGMGNTGELFF.